This TCR beta chain was sequenced in a study of beta chain features in type 1 diabetes. Across the study: Examination covered around 110 million sorted cells spanning all samples. Regarding the study as a whole: Within each of all four CD4+ subsets, Type 1 diabetes patients had TCRB CDR3s that were moderately but significantly shorter. The naive, central memory and Treg TCRB repertoires of patients appeared to be more similar to one another than those of healthy donors.

Germline CDR1 and CDR2: MRHNA and SNTAGT. This CDR3 spans 14 amino acids. The V end was cut by 5 bases, the J end by 5 bases, with 13 bases between. With regard to this clone: No antigen is known for it.

Reverse transcribing all isolated RNA meant expressed TCRB transcripts were sequenced. Around 3.7 million reads was the average for naive, central memory and regulatory T cell samples. The repertoire was sequenced with immunoSEQ multiplex PCR; TCRdb's copy has only in-frame clones and lacks some. The repertoire holds hundreds of thousands of clones, over 9.5% seen once, with 0.01% in the top ten. The TCR comes from a woman younger than 35 with type 1 diabetes. The V gene is TRBV6-4, the J gene TRBJ2-1; no firm D call. The source material was naive CD4+ T cells from blood. The CDR3 DNA sequence: TGTGCCAGCAGTCCTAGGCAGATAGACAATGAGCAGTTCTTC. This encodes CASSPRQIDNEQFF.